This T cell receptor beta chain was sequenced in a study of blood T cell repertoires in COVID-19. Sequenced by immunoSEQ multiplex PCR; TCRdb stores in-frame clones only, minus some. The top ten clones hold around 9% of a sample with approximately 210,000 clones, around 81% of them seen once. The CDR3 spans 15 residues. V lost 4 bases to trimming and J lost 3 bases, with 10 bases between them. The germline CDR1 and CDR2 sequences are SGHAT and FQNNGV. The genes are TRBV11-2 and TRBJ2-6, with D tentatively TRBD2 (5 bases). The TCR comes from a woman in her forties or fifties with acute COVID-19. The sample was PBMCs or T cells enriched from blood (not recorded which). The CDR3 protein is CASSYVSGGANVLTF. The DNA of the CDR3 is TGTGCCAGCAGCTACGTCAGCGGTGGGGCCAACGTCCTGACTTTC.